This T cell receptor beta chain was observed in a study of cytomegalovirus exposure and HLA in healthy donors. Study-level background: Among the roughly 400 genotyped donors, about 81% were placed in the Caucasian-associated ancestry cluster. General observations from the study: A later analysis revealed that TCR association rates differed between HLA loci, peaking at DRB1 and bottoming out at HLA-C. Among TCR beta chains, those listed as cytomegalovirus-associated numbered roughly 150.

The study ran its PCR with 60 Vbeta and 13 Jbeta primers. Data came from immunoSEQ multiplex PCR; TCRdb stores just in-frame clones and leaves some out. This table has 120,000 or so clones, roughly a tenth appearing once. Though probably carrying unrecorded immune exposures, donors were nominally healthy at sampling. On this clone: Its target is not known.

V lost 6 bases and J 14 bases, leaving 17 bases between the germline ends. The CDR3 totals 11 residues. Germline loops: CDR1 DFQATT, CDR2 SNEGSKA (reference sequence). The specimen sequenced was PBMCs. This sequence originates from a young woman in good health and CMV-seropositive. The chain has TRBV20-1 and TRBJ2-1; tentatively, D is TRBD1 (5 bases). The CDR3 loop reads CSANAFGHEFF. CDR3 sequence (DNA): TGCAGTGCAAATGCCTTTGGACATGAGTTCTTC.